The 17 T cell receptor beta chains below come from one sample, sequenced in a study of blood T cell repertoires in COVID-19. Generated by immunoSEQ multiplex PCR, the TCRdb table keeps only in-frame clones and is missing some. This table holds around 140,000 clones, just over 85% found once. The specimen was PBMCs or T cells enriched from blood (not recorded which). Receptors were obtained from a man between 45 and 60 years old who had recovered from COVID-19.

V is TRBV2 and J is TRBJ1-1; the match to TRBD1 covers 12 bases. Germline lookup yields CDR1 SNHLY and CDR2 FYNNEI. The CDR3 has 17 amino acids. Trimming at V came to 6 bases and at J to 1 base, leaving 9 bases not matched to a gene. This CDR3 reads CASRKRGQGAKNTEAFF. The CDR3 DNA follows: TGTGCCAGCAGGAAGAGGGGACAGGGGGCAAAGAACACTGAAGCTTTCTTT.

This clone is medium-sized within its sample. This sequence joins TRBV27 and TRBJ2-3; 9 nucleotides line up with TRBD1. The CDR3 is made up of 16 amino acids. Germline assignment: CDR1 MNHEY and CDR2 SMNVEV (reference sequence). The V segment lost 5 bases and the J segment 5 bases; nucleotides outside the gene matches: 11. The CDR3 sequence: CASSPNRGLEIDTQYF. In DNA form, the CDR3 reads TGTGCCAGCAGTCCAAACAGGGGGCTCGAAATAGATACGCAGTATTTT.

This clone was seen just once. The rearrangement uses TRBV7-2 and TRBJ2-7; 11 bases map to TRBD2. Trimming cost V 3 bases and J 1 base; bases outside gene matches: 2. Germline V gene sequence: CDR1 SGHTA, CDR2 FQGNSA. CDR3 length: 15 residues. In nucleotides, the CDR3 is TGTGCCAGCAGCTTTCGACTAGCGGGATCCTACGAGCAGTACTTC. Translated: CASSFRLAGSYEQYF.

The chain carries TRBV7-8 and TRBJ2-1, with D perhaps matching TRBD1 (6 bases). CDR1 is SGHVS, CDR2 FQNEAQ, per germline. The CDR3 totals 14 residues. The V and J ends lost 1 base and 4 bases respectively, with 8 bases between them. CDR3 residues: CASSLDRAYNEQFF. CDR3 DNA: TGTGCCAGCAGCTTAGACAGGGCTTACAATGAGCAGTTCTTC.

This clone was detected a few times. The genes are TRBV9 and TRBJ2-2; D remains unclear. The CDR3 runs to 16 residues. The V gene lost 4 bases and the J gene lost 0 bases, with 13 bases spanning the gap. Germline CDR1 SGDLS, CDR2 YYNGEE. This chain's CDR3 is CASSPRLGTNTGELFF. CDR3 in DNA: TGTGCCAGCAGCCCCCGTCTAGGAACGAACACCGGGGAGCTGTTTTTT.

This clone has only a few counts. The chain carries TRBV25-1 and TRBJ1-3, with D perhaps TRBD1 (6 bases). Deletions cut 7 bases from V and 2 bases from J, with 21 bases between. Germline lookup yields CDR1 MGHDK and CDR2 SYGVNS. The length of the CDR3 is 17 residues. CDR3 nucleotide sequence: TGTGCCAGCACCCCACGGGCAGGGGCCTCGACTGGAAACACCATATATTTT. It codes for CASTPRAGASTGNTIYF.

The chain links TRBV28 to TRBJ2-5; D unresolved. Trimming removed 5 bases from V and 5 bases from J, with 12 bases in between. Germline CDR1 MDHEN, CDR2 SYDVKM. There are 13 residues in the CDR3. CDR3 loop: CASSRHSQETQYF. CDR3 DNA sequence: TGTGCCAGCAGTAGACACTCCCAGGAGACCCAGTACTTC.

Only one count was recorded for this clone. CDR3 sequence reads: CASSMGRDYGYTF. DNA of the CDR3: TGTGCCAGTAGTATGGGCAGGGACTATGGCTACACCTTC. The V and J genes are TRBV19 and TRBJ1-2; TRBD1 is a possible D gene (5 bases). The CDR3 runs to 13 residues. Germline values: CDR1 LNHDA, CDR2 SQIVND (reference sequence). V was clipped by 3 bases and J by 3 bases, with 8 bases between them.

This sequence joins TRBV4-3 and TRBJ2-3, with 10 nucleotides matching TRBD2. Germline V CDR1 and CDR2: LGHNA, YSLEER. This CDR3 has 17 amino acids. V shed 0 bases, J shed 8 bases, and the junction held 11 bases outside the gene matches. CDR3 in amino acids: CASSQDLSRLAGVTQYF. The DNA of the CDR3 is TGCGCCAGCAGCCAAGACCTCTCTAGGCTAGCGGGAGTTACGCAGTATTTT.

The chain employs TRBV5-4 and TRBJ2-6; 13 bases are a match to TRBD2. V lost 4 bases and J lost 0; bases outside the gene matches: 7. The CDR3 has 19 residues. Germline V lookup: CDR1 SGHNT, CDR2 YYREEE (reference sequence). The CDR3 DNA reads TGTGCCAGCAGCCTAAAGACTAGCGGGAGGATCTCTGGGGCCAACGTCCTGACTTTC. This encodes CASSLKTSGRISGANVLTF.

The rearrangement links TRBV7-2 to TRBJ1-5; no clear D. Trimming took off 1 base at V and 6 bases at J, with 13 bases between the two ends. Per the germline V gene, CDR1 is SGHTA and CDR2 is FQGNSA. This CDR3 region has 15 residues. In DNA form, the CDR3 reads TGTGCCAGCAGCTTAGGCGGCTGGGCGGGTCAGCCCCAGCATTTT. Its protein is CASSLGGWAGQPQHF.

The chain recombines TRBV4-1 with TRBJ2-3; D is perhaps TRBD2 (6 bases). The CDR3 has 17 residues. With 1 base removed from V and 5 bases from J, the gap between germline ends came to 19 bases. In germline, CDR1 is MGHRA, CDR2 YSYEKL. This chain's CDR3 is CASSQAPWRRGGDTQYF. CDR3 coding DNA: TGCGCCAGCAGCCAAGCTCCCTGGCGGAGGGGAGGAGATACGCAGTATTTT.

This clone was counted a single time. The CDR3 loop is CASSPPTGGSNQPQHF. The CDR3 DNA is TGTGCCAGCAGCCCCCCGACAGGGGGAAGCAATCAGCCCCAGCATTTT. This chain links TRBV28 with TRBJ1-5; 9 bases fit TRBD1. The CDR3 sequence is 16 residues long. Per the germline V gene, CDR1 is MDHEN and CDR2 is SYDVKM. With 6 bases clipped from V and 1 base from J, the junction kept 7 bases outside the gene matches.

The CDR3 sequence is CASSNHRGPSPLHF. The CDR3 coding sequence is TGTGCCAGCAGCAATCACAGGGGTCCCTCACCCCTCCACTTT. The chain carries TRBV28 and TRBJ1-6; 7 positions match TRBD1. The CDR3 has 14 amino acids. Germline loops: CDR1 MDHEN, CDR2 SYDVKM. V was clipped by 6 bases and J by 10 bases; unmatched bases: 9. The full variable domain, its missing parts supplied by reference TRBV28 and TRBJ1-6, is DVKVTQSSRYLVKRTGEKVFLECVQDMDHENMFWYRQDPGLGLRLIYFSYDVKMKEKGDIPEGYSVSREKKERFSLILESASTNQTSMYLCASSNHRGPSPLHFGNGTRLTVT.

CDR3 sequence: CASRREGSTNEKLFF. The CDR3 nucleotides are TGTGCCAGCAGGCGGGAAGGCTCAACTAATGAAAAACTGTTTTTT. This chain joins TRBV6-5 and TRBJ1-4; D is uncertain. V dropped 6 bases and J dropped 0 bases, with 11 bases sitting between them. Germline V gene lookup returns CDR1 MNHEY and CDR2 SVGAGI. This CDR3 contains 15 residues.

The V gene is TRBV12-5, the J gene TRBJ1-6; D is unclear. The germline gives CDR1 LGHNT, CDR2 FRNRAP. The V gene lost 9 bases and the J gene lost 5 bases, with 11 bases spanning the gap. CDR3 size: 13 residues. The CDR3 region is CARNVGHNSPLHF. The CDR3 DNA reads TGTGCTAGAAATGTGGGCCATAATTCACCCCTCCACTTT.

This chain uses TRBV20-1 with TRBJ2-1, with 10 bases identical to TRBD1. Trimming cost V 0 bases and J 15 bases; bases outside gene matches: 2. This CDR3 comprises 11 residues. Germline V CDR1 and CDR2: DFQATT, SNEGSKA (reference sequence). CDR3 region: CSARDGDRGFF. The CDR3 DNA follows: TGCAGTGCTAGAGATGGGGACAGGGGGTTCTTC.